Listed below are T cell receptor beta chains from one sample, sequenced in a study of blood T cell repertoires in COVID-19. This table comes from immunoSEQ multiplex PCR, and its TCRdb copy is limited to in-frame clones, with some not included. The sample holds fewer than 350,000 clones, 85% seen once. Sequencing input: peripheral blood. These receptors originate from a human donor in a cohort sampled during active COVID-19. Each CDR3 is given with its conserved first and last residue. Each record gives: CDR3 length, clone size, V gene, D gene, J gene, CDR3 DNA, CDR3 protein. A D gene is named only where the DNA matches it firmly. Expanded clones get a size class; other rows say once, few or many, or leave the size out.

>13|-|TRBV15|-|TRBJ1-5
TGTGCCACCAGTACAGGGTTCGGTCAGCCCCAGCATTTT
CATSTGFGQPQHF
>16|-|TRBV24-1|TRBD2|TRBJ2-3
TGTGCCACCAGTGATCTGACTAGCGGGTCTACAGATACGCAGTATTTT
CATSDLTSGSTDTQYF
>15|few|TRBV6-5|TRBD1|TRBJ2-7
TGTGCCAGCAGTTACGGACAGGGGAGAGTTAACGAGCAGTACTTC
CASSYGQGRVNEQYF
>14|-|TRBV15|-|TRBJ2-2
TGTGCCACCAGCTACAGATTAAACACCGGGGAGCTGTTTTTT
CATSYRLNTGELFF
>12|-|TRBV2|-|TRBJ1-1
TGTGCCAGCAAGTCGTGGGGGGCTGAAGCTTTCTTT
CASKSWGAEAFF
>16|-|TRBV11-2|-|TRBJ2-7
TGTGCCAGCAGCCCGGGGATAGACCGACCGGGAGACGAGCAGTACTTC
CASSPGIDRPGDEQYF
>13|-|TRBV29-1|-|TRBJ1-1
TGCAGCGTCGGACAGCCTCTGAACACTGAAGCTTTCTTT
CSVGQPLNTEAFF
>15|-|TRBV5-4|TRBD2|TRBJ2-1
TGTGCCAGCAGCTTGGCGGGGGGGCTTCACAATGAGCAGTTCTTC
CASSLAGGLHNEQFF
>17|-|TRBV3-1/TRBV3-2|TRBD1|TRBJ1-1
TGTGCCAGCAGCCCAACTACCGGGACAGGGAGATTAACTGAAGCTTTCTTT
CASSPTTGTGRLTEAFF
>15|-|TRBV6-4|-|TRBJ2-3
TGTGCCAGCAGTGAAGTTCCCCTAGCAACAGATACGCAGTATTTT
CASSEVPLATDTQYF
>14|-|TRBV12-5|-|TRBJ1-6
TGTGCTAGTGGTTTGACAGGGTCTAATTCACCCCTCCACTTT
CASGLTGSNSPLHF
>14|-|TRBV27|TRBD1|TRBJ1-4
TGTGCCAGCAGTCCCAGGACAGGATCCGTATCACTGTTTTTT
CASSPRTGSVSLFF
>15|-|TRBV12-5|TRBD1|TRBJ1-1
TGTGCTAGTGGTCCGCCCGGGACAGGGAACACTGAAGCTTTCTTT
CASGPPGTGNTEAFF
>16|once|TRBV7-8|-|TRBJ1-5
TGTGCCAGCAGCTTAGTGTGGTGGCAGGGCAATCAGCCCCAGCATTTT
CASSLVWWQGNQPQHF
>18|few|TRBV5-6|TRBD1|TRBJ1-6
TGTGCCAGCAGCTTGAGGACAGGCGTAAACTCCTATAATTCACCCCTCCACTTT
CASSLRTGVNSYNSPLHF
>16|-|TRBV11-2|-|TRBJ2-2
TGTGCCAGCAGCCGAGGAGGATGGATGGACACCGGGGAGCTGTTTTTT
CASSRGGWMDTGELFF